Listed here are 22 T cell receptor beta chains from one sample, sequenced in a study of T-cell reconstitution after alpha-beta-depleted transplantation in children. For TCRbeta, the library was prepared with unique molecular identifiers. Each CDR3 protein gets one entry after TCRdb re-called the PCR reads with MiXCR. The table shows approximately 350,000 distinct CDR3 sequences, with roughly 15% occurring only once. Specimen: PBMCs, collected from the stem cell graft. The receptor set was obtained from a human donor who donated a stem cell graft to a child with Fanconi anemia.

This clonotype was seen ten or more times. The chain links TRBV10-3 to TRBJ2-1; D is perhaps TRBD2 (5 bases). V was clipped by 1 base and J by 5 bases, with 12 bases between them. The CDR3 length is 15 residues. Germline values: CDR1 ENHRY, CDR2 SYGVKD. CDR3 DNA sequence: TGTGCCATCAGTGAGTACAGCGGAAATAACAATGAGCAGTTCTTC. This sequence encodes CAISEYSGNNNEQFF.

The sample holds a few counts of this clonotype. The J gene is TRBJ2-2, the V gene TRBV5-1; perhaps D is TRBD1 or TRBD2 (5 bases each). Germline-derived CDR1 and CDR2 are SGHRS and YFSETQ. With 5 bases removed from V and 6 bases from J, the gap between germline ends came to 20 bases. The CDR3 runs 16 residues. CDR3 sequence reads: CASRSEGFRGPGELFF. The DNA for the CDR3 is TGCGCCAGCAGGAGCGAGGGGTTTCGTGGCCCCGGGGAGCTGTTTTTT. Using reference TRBV5-1 and TRBJ2-2 for the parts outside the CDR3, the full variable domain is KAGVTQTPRYLIKTRGQQVTLSCSPISGHRSVSWYQQTPGQGLQFLFEYFSETQRNKGNFPGRFSGRQFSNSRSEMNVSTLELGDSALYLCASRSEGFRGPGELFFGEGSRLTVL.

Notes on this clonotype: A much larger clone lies one base from this, so it may be a read error. Given the absence of the conserved phenylalanine or tryptophan at the CDR3 end, a read error is likely. The rearrangement uses TRBV5-1 and TRBJ2-1; D might be TRBD1 (5 bases). Germline-derived CDR1 and CDR2 are SGHRS and YFSETQ. V was shortened by 3 bases and J by 0 bases, with 13 bases between the two germline ends. This CDR3 spans 16 amino acids. As DNA, the CDR3 is TGCGCCAGCAGCTCCCAGGGTTCTAGCTCCTACAATGAGCAGTTCCTC. The encoded protein is CASSSQGSSSYNEQFL.

At least ten counts were recorded for this clonotype. V gene TRBV7-9 combines with J gene TRBJ2-1; a possible D gene is TRBD2 (5 bases). The V end was cut by 5 bases, the J end by 6 bases, with 20 bases between. Germline V gene sequence: CDR1 SEHNR, CDR2 FQNEAQ (reference sequence). The CDR3 is made up of 16 amino acids. Written as DNA, the CDR3 is TGTGCCAGCAGCAAAACTAGGTTAGGGTACGGCAATGAGCAGTTCTTC. Its protein product is CASSKTRLGYGNEQFF.

In its sample, this clonotype was seen a few times. The chain employs TRBV12-3 or TRBV12-4 and TRBJ1-2; D is perhaps TRBD1 (5 bases). The CDR3 is 13 residues long. V lost 3 bases to trimming and J lost 9 bases, with 14 bases between them. The CDR3 DNA is TGTGCCAGCAGTTTGGGCGGGACGGACAGCTACACCTTC. Translated, it gives CASSLGGTDSYTF.

This clonotype was observed many times. The CDR3 nucleotides read TGTGCCAGCAGCTTACGGCCTCTCAGCCAAAAGTCCCAGTACTTC. Its protein is CASSLRPLSQKSQYF. The chain couples TRBV7-2 to TRBJ2-5, with no clear D. The CDR3 loop spans 15 amino acids. Germline lookup yields CDR1 SGHTA and CDR2 FQGNSA. V lost 2 bases and J lost 9, with 19 bases in between.

This clonotype has ten or more counts. The genes are TRBV12-3 or TRBV12-4 and TRBJ2-1; 8 nucleotides line up with TRBD1. The V segment lost 6 bases and the J segment 7 bases; nucleotides outside the gene matches: 8. This CDR3 comprises 14 residues. The CDR3, as DNA: TGTGCCAGCAGCTCTCAGGACAGGGCTAATGAGCAGTTCTTC. Translation: CASSSQDRANEQFF.

This chain links TRBV5-1 with TRBJ2-1; 12 nucleotides line up with TRBD2. V shed 1 base, J shed 6 bases, and the junction held 5 bases outside the gene matches. CDR1 and CDR2 (germline): SGHRS, YFSETQ. The CDR3 totals 16 residues. The DNA for the CDR3 is TGCGCCAGCAGCTTGTCCCCGGGACTAGCGGGCAATGAGCAGTTCTTC. Protein sequence: CASSLSPGLAGNEQFF.

This clonotype came up a few times. The V and J genes are TRBV6-2 or TRBV6-3 and TRBJ2-7; possibly TRBD1 for D (5 bases). The V and J ends lost 2 bases and 0 bases respectively, with 17 bases between them. The germline CDR1 and CDR2 sequences are MNHEY and SVGEGT. The CDR3 loop spans 17 amino acids. CDR3 in amino acids: CASSYNIRAAYSYEQYF. Here the CDR3 DNA reads TGTGCCAGCAGTTACAATATCAGGGCAGCCTACTCCTACGAGCAGTACTTC.

The chain carries TRBV29-1 and TRBJ1-2, with D unclear. Germline-derived CDR1 and CDR2 are SQVTM and ANQGSEA. Trimming removed 3 bases from V and 1 base from J, with 3 bases in between. The CDR3 length is 11 residues. The DNA for the CDR3 is TGCAGCGTTGAGTATAACTATGGCTACACCTTC. Translation gives CSVEYNYGYTF.

This clonotype was counted ten times or more. The chain is built from TRBV29-1 and TRBJ1-1; 7 nucleotides match TRBD1. Germline CDR1 and CDR2: SQVTM and ANQGSEA. The CDR3 is made up of 12 amino acids. The V gene end was trimmed by 3 bases and the J gene end by 5 bases; junction bases not matched to a gene: 3. The DNA of the CDR3 is TGCAGCGTTGAGACAGGGTGGACTGAAGCTTTCTTT. The encoded protein is CSVETGWTEAFF. Full variable domain (rest looked up from reference TRBV29-1 and TRBJ1-1): SAVISQKPSRDICQRGTSLTIQCQVDSQVTMMFWYRQQPGQSLTLIATANQGSEATYESGFVIDKFPISRPNLTFSTLTVSNMSPEDSSIYLCSVETGWTEAFFGQGTRLTVV.

This clonotype was detected many times. A junction end diverges from the germline sequence, so it may reflect a read error. The chain has TRBV20-1 and TRBJ1-2, with a tentative D call TRBD1 (5 bases). This CDR3 is built from 12 residues. Looked up from germline, CDR1 is DFQATT and CDR2 is SNEGSKA (reference sequence). The CDR3 is CSAREKGLLPRF. CDR3 nucleotides: TGCAGTGCTAGAGAGAAGGGACTACTACCTCGCTTC.

This clonotype was recorded a few times. This sequence joins TRBV5-1 and TRBJ2-5, with 8 bases identical to TRBD2. Germline CDR1 and CDR2: SGHRS and YFSETQ. The CDR3 runs to 15 residues. Trimming removed 6 bases from V and 4 bases from J; junction bases left unmatched: 11. CDR3 coding DNA: TGCGCCAGCATACGGGGGGGTCAAGGAACAGAGACCCAGTACTTC. Encoded protein: CASIRGGQGTETQYF.

The sample holds a few counts of this clonotype. The genes are TRBV5-1 and TRBJ1-1; D might be TRBD1 (5 bases). Germline CDR1 is SGHRS and CDR2 is YFSETQ. Trimming shortened V by 4 bases and J by 1 base, and 14 bases separated the two germline ends. This CDR3 is built from 15 residues. The CDR3 DNA is TGCGCCAGCAGCACCCCAGGGATAGGGAACACTGAAGCTTTCTTT. Translated: CASSTPGIGNTEAFF.

The sample holds a few counts of this clonotype. The chain recombines TRBV3-1 with TRBJ1-3; 7 bases match TRBD1. The V and J ends lost 2 bases and 2 bases, in that order; junction bases with no gene match: 3. CDR3 length: 15 amino acids. The germline V gene encodes CDR1 LGHDT and CDR2 YNNKEL (reference sequence). CDR3 residues: CASSQPTGTGNTIYF. CDR3 nucleotide sequence: TGTGCCAGCAGCCAACCGACAGGGACTGGAAACACCATATATTTT. Supplemented by reference TRBV3-1 and TRBJ1-3, the full variable domain reads DTAVSQTPKYLVTQMGNDKSIKCEQNLGHDTMYWYKQDSKKFLKIMFSYNNKELIINETVPNRFSPKSPDKAHLNLHINSLELGDSAVYFCASSQPTGTGNTIYFGEGSWLTVV.

This rearrangement joins TRBV5-8 to TRBJ2-3; 7 bases map to TRBD1. The ends lost 9 bases at V and 0 bases at J; junction bases unmatched: 10. Germline CDR1 SGHTS, CDR2 YDEGEE. This CDR3 is 15 amino acids long. The CDR3 is CATPGTVSSTDTQYF. In DNA, the CDR3 is TGTGCCACTCCAGGGACAGTCTCTAGCACAGATACGCAGTATTTT.

This clonotype was recorded a few times. CDR3 region: CASSQGASSGANVLTF. The CDR3 DNA follows: TGCGCCAGCAGCCAAGGGGCGAGCTCTGGGGCCAACGTCCTGACTTTC. The rearrangement joins TRBV4-3 to TRBJ2-6; D is undetermined. The CDR3 runs 16 residues. The V end lost 1 base, the J end lost 0 bases, and 7 bases lay between the germline ends. Germline V gene sequence: CDR1 LGHNA, CDR2 YSLEER.

This chain links TRBV5-1 with TRBJ2-7, with D perhaps matching TRBD2 (6 bases). This CDR3 has 13 residues. V lost 6 bases and J 5 bases, leaving 15 bases between the germline ends. The V gene's germline CDR1 is SGHRS and CDR2 YFSETQ. The CDR3 loop reads CASTGPGRNEQYF. The CDR3 region has the DNA TGCGCCAGCACGGGTCCAGGGAGGAACGAGCAGTACTTC. Combining the CDR3 with reference TRBV5-1 and TRBJ2-7 gives the whole variable domain KAGVTQTPRYLIKTRGQQVTLSCSPISGHRSVSWYQQTPGQGLQFLFEYFSETQRNKGNFPGRFSGRQFSNSRSEMNVSTLELGDSALYLCASTGPGRNEQYFGPGTRLTVT.

Many counts were recorded for this clonotype. V gene TRBV29-1 combines with J gene TRBJ1-1, with a possible D match to TRBD1 (5 bases). V shed 1 base and J shed 6 bases, with 9 bases lying between them. The CDR3 contains 12 residues. Germline V CDR1 and CDR2: SQVTM, ANQGSEA. The CDR3 DNA follows: TGCAGCGTTGAAGGGGGGTCGTCTGAAGCTTTCTTT. Translation: CSVEGGSSEAFF.

The V and J genes are TRBV7-9 and TRBJ1-6, with 7 bases aligning to TRBD1. The CDR3 spans 14 residues. Germline CDR1 reads SEHNR; CDR2 reads FQNEAQ (reference sequence). V was clipped by 5 bases and J by 7 bases; unmatched bases: 5. The DNA for the CDR3 is TGTGCCAGCAGCCAGACAGGGAAGAATTCACCCCTCCACTTT. This encodes CASSQTGKNSPLHF. Variable domain in full (rest from reference TRBV7-9 and TRBJ1-6): DTGVSQNPRHKITKRGQNVTFRCDPISEHNRLYWYRQTLGQGPEFLTYFQNEAQLEKSRLLSDRFSAERPKGSFSTLEIQRTEQGDSAMYLCASSQTGKNSPLHFGNGTRLTVT.

The rearrangement links TRBV2 to TRBJ1-1; D is possibly TRBD1 (5 bases). Germline assignment: CDR1 SNHLY and CDR2 FYNNEI. V lost 7 bases, J lost 1 base, and 10 bases lay in between. The CDR3 loop spans 13 amino acids. CDR3 sequence: CASTEDTNTEAFF. The CDR3 DNA sequence: TGTGCCAGCACCGAGGACACGAACACTGAAGCTTTCTTT.

This clonotype was counted many times. This chain links TRBV12-3 or TRBV12-4 with TRBJ2-2; D is unclear. The CDR3 runs to 14 residues. V lost 3 bases to trimming and J lost 4 bases, with 9 bases between them. The CDR3 DNA is TGTGCCAGCAGTTTTGGGGTTACCACCGGGGAGCTGTTTTTT. Its protein is CASSFGVTTGELFF.